The present entry profiles one T cell receptor (beta chain) with its context. Its matching antigen is unknown. The data stem from a study of shared clonotypes between healthy human individuals. CCR7-negative CD45RA+ TemRA cells were combined with CD45RO+ cells to form CD8 memory. Replicate PCRs for sorted subsets used around 200 ng DNA; this equaled 33,000 or so T cell genomes. Clones were sequenced by immunoSEQ multiplex PCR, and TCRdb holds only the in-frame ones, with some missing. The sample lists around 370,000 clones, about 96% occurring once. Whole-study results and caveats: Represented genetic and exposure-history diversity was restricted by having few donors.

Trimming shortened V by 2 bases and J by 7 bases, and 20 bases separated the two germline ends. From germline, CDR1 is LNHDA and CDR2 SQIVND (reference sequence). The CDR3 is 16 residues long. The sequence came from a man aged 25 to 45 in good health. This chain uses TRBV19 with TRBJ1-2; D not certain. The sequenced sample consisted of memory CD8+ T cells sorted from blood. Subset meaning: CD45RO+ cells pooled with CCR7-negative TemRA cells. CDR3 coding DNA: TGTGCCAGTAGTATATCATTCAATGCCGTTCCAGGTGGCTACACCTTC. Translated: CASSISFNAVPGGYTF.